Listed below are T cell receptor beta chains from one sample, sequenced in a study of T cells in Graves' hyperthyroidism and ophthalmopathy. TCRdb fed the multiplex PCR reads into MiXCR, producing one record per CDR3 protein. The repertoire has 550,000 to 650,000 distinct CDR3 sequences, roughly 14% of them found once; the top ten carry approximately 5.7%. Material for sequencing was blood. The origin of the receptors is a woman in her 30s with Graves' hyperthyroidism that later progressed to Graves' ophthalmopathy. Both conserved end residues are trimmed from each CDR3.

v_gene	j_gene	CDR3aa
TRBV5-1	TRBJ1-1	ASSFDRSGPEAF
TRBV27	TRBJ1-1	ASRWDIRGNTEAF
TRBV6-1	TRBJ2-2	ASSHRRGNTGELF
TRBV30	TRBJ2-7	AWSDWARRETYEQY
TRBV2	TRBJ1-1	ASISQGNTEAF
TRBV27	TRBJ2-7	ASSISGTSGAYEQY
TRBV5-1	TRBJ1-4	ASSFGQGAANEKLF
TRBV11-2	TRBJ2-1	ASSRGTDNEQF
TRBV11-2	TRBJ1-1	ASSLAREMNTEAF
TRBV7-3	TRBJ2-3	ASSLAAFTDTQY
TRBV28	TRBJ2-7	ASSLSQGSYEQY
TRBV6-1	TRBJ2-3	ASSSSLAGASADTQY
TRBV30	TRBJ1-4	AWSASTNEKLF
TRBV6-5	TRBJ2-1	ASSYVGDEQF
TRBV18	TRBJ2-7	ASSPTGEHEQY
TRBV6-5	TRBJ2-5	ASSYSMNGKGTQY
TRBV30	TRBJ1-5	AWSVPPQPQH
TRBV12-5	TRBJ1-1	ASGLVPGTGVGVLSETEAF
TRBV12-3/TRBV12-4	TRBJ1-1	AGRQGDRAF
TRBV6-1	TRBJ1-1	ASGTGYGVEAF
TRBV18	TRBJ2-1	ASSPGSGYEQF
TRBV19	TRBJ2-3	ASNGAGADTQY
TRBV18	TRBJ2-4	ASSPPDRAKNIQY
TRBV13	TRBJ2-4	ASSPGVAGVKNIQY
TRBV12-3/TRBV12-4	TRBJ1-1	ASSPNQGSLTEAF
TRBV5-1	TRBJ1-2	ASSRGGGYGYT
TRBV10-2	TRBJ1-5	ASSETGYSNQPQH
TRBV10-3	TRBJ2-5	AISVRTGLYQETQY
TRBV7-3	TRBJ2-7	ASSLTTGGYNEQY
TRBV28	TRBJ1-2	ASSRPGHRGYT
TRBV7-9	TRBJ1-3	ASRIDSSGNTIY